These 23 T cell receptor beta chains were all obtained from the same sample, sequenced in a study of T cell responses to AZD1222 COVID-19 vaccine. This table comes from immunoSEQ multiplex PCR, and its TCRdb copy is limited to in-frame clones, with some not included. The sample comprises around 58,000 clones, 84% of which are singletons, and 20% rests with the top ten. Source: peripheral blood, taken on day 0 of AZD1222 vaccination. These receptor sequences come from an adult in good health.

The table lists this clone with a count of one. V gene TRBV4-2 combines with J gene TRBJ2-7; the match to TRBD2 covers 14 bases. Germline V gives CDR1 LGHNA, CDR2 YNFKEQ. This CDR3 region has 18 residues. With V trimmed by 0 bases and J by 7 bases, 11 bases remained unmatched. The CDR3, as DNA: TGTGCCAGCAGCCAAGATTGGACTAGCGGGAGGCAATTTAGTGAGCAGTACGTC. Protein sequence: CASSQDWTSGRQFSEQYV.

V and J are TRBV6-4 and TRBJ2-7, with D possibly matching TRBD2 (5 bases). Trimming took off 5 bases at V and 7 bases at J, with 9 bases between the two ends. Germline values: CDR1 MRHNA, CDR2 SNTAGT. This CDR3 has 11 residues. The CDR3 is CASSFPGEQYV. CDR3 in DNA: TGTGCCAGCAGTTTTCCGGGGGAGCAGTACGTC.

In its sample, this clone was seen once. The chain links TRBV3-1 (or the pseudogene TRBV3-2) to TRBJ1-2; TRBD1 agrees at 12 bases. The J segment lost 3 bases and the V segment lost 1 base, leaving 3 bases of the junction unmatched. The length of the CDR3 is 16 residues. Germline CDR1 LGHDT, CDR2 YNNKEL (reference sequence). The CDR3 reads CASSQVGTGGYYGYTF. CDR3 coding DNA: TGTGCCAGCAGCCAAGTCGGGACAGGGGGCTACTATGGCTACACCTTC.

The V and J genes are TRBV6-2 or TRBV6-3 and TRBJ2-1, with 12 bases identical to TRBD2. CDR1 is MNHEY, CDR2 SVGEGT, per germline. With V trimmed by 1 base and J by 5 bases, 6 bases remained unmatched. The CDR3 runs 17 residues. Written as DNA, the CDR3 is TGTGCCAGCAGTTACTTTCCGTGGACTAGCGGGAACAATGAGCAGTTCTTC. It codes for CASSYFPWTSGNNEQFF.

The chain uses TRBV2 and TRBJ1-6; a possible D gene is TRBD1 (6 bases). The CDR3 loop spans 14 amino acids. Per the germline V gene, CDR1 is SNHLY and CDR2 is FYNNEI. V lost 4 bases, J lost 7 bases, and 11 bases lay in between. The CDR3 DNA sequence: TGTGCCAGCAGTGCGGGGGGCCCCAATTCACCCCTCCACTTT. Protein product: CASSAGGPNSPLHF.

The gene calls are TRBV4-3 and TRBJ1-4; TRBD1 matches at 7 bases. Germline CDR1 reads LGHNA; CDR2 reads YSLEER. The ends lost 0 bases at V and 6 bases at J; junction bases unmatched: 7. The CDR3 length is 16 residues. The CDR3 DNA is TGCGCCAGCAGCCAAGATCACGTTCAGGGGGATGAAAAACTGTTTTTT. Amino acid sequence: CASSQDHVQGDEKLFF.

The sample holds one count of this clone. The chain uses TRBV10-3 and TRBJ2-1; no firm D call. This CDR3 region has 13 residues. The germline gives CDR1 ENHRY, CDR2 SYGVKD. V dropped 5 bases and J dropped 7 bases, with 12 bases sitting between them. For the CDR3, the DNA is TGTGCCATCAGTTCGAGACCCCGAAATGAGCAGTTCTTC. Amino acids: CAISSRPRNEQFF.

The chain has TRBV7-9 and TRBJ1-1, with 11 bases aligning to TRBD1. CDR3 length equals 14 residues. V was clipped by 3 bases and J by 7 bases; unmatched bases: 4. Germline CDR1 is SEHNR and CDR2 is FQNEAQ (reference sequence). CDR3 sequence: CASSFGQGANEAFF. CDR3 nucleotide sequence: TGTGCCAGCAGCTTCGGACAGGGGGCGAATGAAGCTTTCTTT.

This rearrangement joins TRBV6-5 to TRBJ2-7; the D gene is possibly TRBD1 (5 bases). Trimming cost V 6 bases and J 6 bases, with 15 bases left between them. Germline CDR1 reads MNHEY; CDR2 reads SVGAGI. The CDR3 has 13 residues. As DNA, the CDR3 is TGTGCCAGCAGAGCCCAGGGATTAGGCGAGCAGTACGTC. Translated, it gives CASRAQGLGEQYV.

This clone was seen once. V gene TRBV4-1 combines with J gene TRBJ1-5; 11 nucleotides match TRBD1. The trim removed 4 bases at V and 7 bases at J, leaving 9 bases unmatched. There are 16 residues in the CDR3. Germline V gene lookup returns CDR1 MGHRA and CDR2 YSYEKL. CDR3 DNA: TGCGCCAGCAGCCCATCCGGGACAGGGGGGAGACAGCCCCAGCATTTT. Translating it yields CASSPSGTGGRQPQHF.

The V and J genes are TRBV4-3 and TRBJ1-2; D is undetermined. Germline CDR1 LGHNA, CDR2 YSLEER. Trimming pared 0 bases from V and 4 bases from J, leaving 12 bases between. The CDR3 loop spans 15 amino acids. The DNA for the CDR3 is TGCGCCAGCAGCCAAGATAGTCGACAACGCTATGGCTACACCTTC. It is translated as CASSQDSRQRYGYTF.

The chain carries TRBV5-1 and TRBJ2-1, with a tentative D call TRBD2 (7 bases). The CDR3 length is 16 residues. Trimming left V 5 bases short and J 4 bases short, with 19 bases between. Per germline, CDR1 SGHRS and CDR2 YFSETQ. DNA for the CDR3: TGCGCCAGCAGACCCACTCCAGGGGAGGGATACAATGAGCAGTTCTTC. Translating it yields CASRPTPGEGYNEQFF.

As concerns this clone: Other nucleotide sequences from this sample produce the same CDR3. The V gene is TRBV5-1, the J gene TRBJ1-1; the match to TRBD1 covers 8 bases. This CDR3 spans 15 amino acids. The junction had 4 bases not matched to a gene; V was cut back by 2 bases and J by 1 base. The germline V gene has CDR1 SGHRS and CDR2 YFSETQ. The DNA of the CDR3 is TGCGCCAGCAGCTTAGGACAGGGAGGGAACACTGAAGCTTTCTTT. Translating gives CASSLGQGGNTEAFF.

A few counts support this clone. Written as DNA, the CDR3 is TGTGCCAGCAGCTTATCTGAGCCCCGCGGGAGAAGGACCGGGGAGCTGTTTTTT. Protein product: CASSLSEPRGRRTGELFF. The V gene is TRBV7-9, the J gene TRBJ2-2, with TRBD2 matching 7 bases. Losses at the gene ends were 2 bases for V and 5 bases for J; bases not matched to a gene: 14. The CDR3 sequence is 18 residues long. CDR1 and CDR2 (germline): SEHNR, FQNEAQ (reference sequence).

The chain links TRBV7-9 to TRBJ2-2, with TRBD2 matching over 8 bases. Germline CDR1 reads SEHNR; CDR2 reads FQNEAQ (reference sequence). With 4 bases clipped from V and 5 bases from J, the junction kept 12 bases outside the gene matches. The CDR3 contains 17 residues. For the CDR3, the DNA is TGTGCCAGCAGCTCACCGGGCGTCCTAGCGGGTACCGGGGAGCTGTTTTTT. It codes for CASSSPGVLAGTGELFF.

The rearrangement joins TRBV5-4 to TRBJ1-6; 8 bases match TRBD1. CDR1 SGHNT and CDR2 YYREEE come from the germline V gene (reference sequence). The CDR3 length is 16 residues. V lost 4 bases, J lost 5 bases, and 8 bases stayed unmatched. The CDR3 DNA reads as TGTGCCAGCAGCCTTGAGACAGGGGCTAATAATTCACCCCTCCACTTT. It translates to CASSLETGANNSPLHF.

The chain couples TRBV27 to TRBJ2-7; no clear D gene. V lost 3 bases and J lost 7, with 13 bases in between. From germline, CDR1 is MNHEY and CDR2 SMNVEV (reference sequence). The CDR3 is made up of 13 amino acids. CDR3 sequence reads: CASSLAILGEQYF. The CDR3, as DNA: TGTGCCAGCAGTTTGGCGATCCTGGGAGAGCAGTACTTC.

The chain is built from TRBV6-5 and TRBJ1-1; TRBD1 aligns across 7 bases. Germline values: CDR1 MNHEY, CDR2 SVGAGI. This CDR3 comprises 13 residues. Unmatched junction bases numbered 4, after V lost 6 bases and J lost 3 bases. CDR3 sequence (DNA): TGTGCCAGCAGCTTCGGACAGGACACTGAAGCTTTCTTT. The encoded protein is CASSFGQDTEAFF.

This clone has a single count. The chain carries TRBV11-2 and TRBJ2-1; 13 positions agree with TRBD2. This CDR3 comprises 18 residues. CDR1 is SGHAT, CDR2 FQNNGV, per germline. V shed 3 bases and J 7 bases; nucleotides not matched to a gene: 12. The CDR3 region is CASSFFHGGLAGVNEQFF. The CDR3 nucleotides are TGTGCCAGCAGCTTCTTCCATGGTGGACTAGCGGGAGTGAATGAGCAGTTCTTC.

The chain combines TRBV7-3 with TRBJ2-1, with 9 bases fitting TRBD2. The CDR3 runs to 17 residues. J was trimmed by 7 bases and V by 6 bases; bases with no gene match: 16. The germline V gene encodes CDR1 SGHTA and CDR2 FQGTGA. CDR3 amino acids: CASSLGGYSSGANEQFF. CDR3 nucleotide sequence: TGTGCCAGCAGTCTGGGGGGTTACTCTAGCGGGGCTAATGAGCAGTTCTTC.

This chain connects TRBV7-9 to TRBJ1-2; a possible D gene is TRBD1 (5 bases). The germline gives CDR1 SEHNR, CDR2 FQNEAQ (reference sequence). The V end was cut by 5 bases, the J end by 0 bases, with 13 bases between. There are 15 residues in the CDR3. CDR3 DNA sequence: TGTGCCAGCAGCAGGGGCGGCGAGGCTAACTATGGCTACACCTTC. As protein: CASSRGGEANYGYTF.

This clone has more than one count but fewer than ten. This chain uses TRBV11-3 with TRBJ1-4; the D gene is possibly TRBD1 (6 bases). This CDR3 has 15 residues. V shed 1 base and J shed 6 bases, with 12 bases lying between them. CDR1 is SGHNT and CDR2 is YENEEA in the germline V gene. The chain's CDR3 is CASSLVRRGDEKLFF. As DNA, the CDR3 is TGTGCCAGCAGCTTAGTGCGCAGGGGCGATGAAAAACTGTTTTTT.

This rearrangement joins TRBV7-9 to TRBJ2-2; D call uncertain. V was cut by 0 bases and J by 0 bases, with 11 bases left in between. Germline CDR1 reads SEHNR; CDR2 reads FQNEAQ (reference sequence). The CDR3 runs to 17 residues. The CDR3 region is CASSLASTATNTGELFF. In DNA, the CDR3 is TGTGCCAGCAGCTTAGCGTCAACAGCTACGAACACCGGGGAGCTGTTTTTT.